This T cell receptor beta chain was retrieved from a study of CD8 T cells in Susac syndrome. As for the study in general: At the time of blood draw, patients with Susac syndrome were therapy-naive, receiving corticosteroids, or receiving intravenous immunoglobulin alone.

An input of roughly 0.5 to 1 ug of RNA was subjected to reverse transcription using random hexamers. In TCRdb, the immunoSEQ multiplex PCR reads were re-called with MiXCR into one record per CDR3 protein. This sample has tens of thousands of distinct CDR3 sequences, with roughly 94% found just once. Negative isolation yielded CD4+ and CD8+ T cells, and FACS enriched TEMRA cells. This receptor was taken from a human donor with Susac syndrome. Source material: CD8+ T cells from PBMCs.

The CDR3 reads CATSQGGETQYF. The CDR3 DNA sequence: TGTGCCACCAGTCAGGGGGGCGAGACCCAGTACTTC. The chain is built from TRBV24-1 and TRBJ2-5; D is perhaps TRBD1 (7 bases). V shed 6 bases and J shed 5 bases, with 9 bases lying between them. The CDR3 has 12 amino acids. The germline CDR1 and CDR2 sequences are KGHDR and SFDVKD.